This T cell receptor (beta chain) was profiled in a study of radiotherapy plus CTLA-4 blockade in lung cancer. Background on the study: Of all patients, under 20% responded objectively and roughly 31% showed disease control. Findings of the study overall: Radiotherapy plus ipilimumab was followed by expansion in blood of tumor-derived TCR clones.

Sequenced by immunoSEQ multiplex PCR; TCRdb stores in-frame clones only, minus some. The sample records about 49,000 clones, about 85% being singletons. With 2 bases removed from V and 6 bases from J, the gap between germline ends came to 13 bases. The CDR3 is made up of 14 amino acids. Per germline, CDR1 SGHDT and CDR2 YYEEEE. Those with chemo-refractory metastatic non-small-cell lung cancer were treated with focal radiation combined with CTLA-4 blockade using ipilimumab. Turning to this clone: Its specificity is unknown.

This clonotype originated in a human donor with non-small cell lung cancer whose response to radiotherapy plus ipilimumab could not be evaluated. The J gene is TRBJ2-3, the V gene TRBV5-6; possibly TRBD2 for D (6 bases). The input for sequencing was peripheral blood, taken from a patient treated with radiotherapy plus ipilimumab. CDR3 DNA: TGTGCCAGCAGCTTAGGGACTGAATGGGATACGCAGTATTTT. This codes for CASSLGTEWDTQYF. The whole variable domain, filled in from reference TRBV5-6 and TRBJ2-3, reads DAGVTQSPTHLIKTRGQQVTLRCSPKSGHDTVSWYQQALGQGPQFIFQYYEEEERQRGNFPDRFSGHQFPNYSSELNVNALLLGDSALYLCASSLGTEWDTQYFGPGTRLTVL.